The 27 T cell receptor beta chains below all came from one sample that was sequenced in a study of blood T cells in healthy people across ages. Alongside a J-beta primer mix, a sample-barcoded 5' primer served in a second PCR lasting roughly 7 to 11 cycles. TCRdb reanalysed the 5' RACE reads using MiXCR and keeps one entry per CDR3 protein. The repertoire holds fewer than 900,000 distinct CDR3 sequences, with roughly 44% as singletons. The sample comprised blood. These receptors originate from a woman in her sixties in good health.

This clonotype was seen a few times. V and J are TRBV6-2 or TRBV6-3 and TRBJ2-1; D is undetermined. This CDR3 has 14 amino acids. The germline gives CDR1 MNHEY, CDR2 SVGEGT. V was pared by 0 bases and J by 0 bases, with 3 bases between. CDR3 in DNA: TGTGCCAGCAGTTACTCGGACTCCTACAATGAGCAGTTCTTC. As protein: CASSYSDSYNEQFF.

The rearrangement uses TRBV21-1 and TRBJ2-1; the listed D gene, TRBD1, was not tested against the DNA. TRBV21-1 is a pseudogene. This CDR3 has 16 residues. The CDR3 DNA sequence: TGTGCCAGCAGGGCATACCGGGACAGGGGAGACAATGAGCAGTTCTTC. As protein: CASRAYRDRGDNEQFF.

The chain links TRBV15 to TRBJ1-1, with 9 bases aligning to TRBD1. The CDR3 length is 14 residues. The trim removed 3 bases at V and 5 bases at J, leaving 4 bases unmatched. Germline V CDR1 and CDR2: LNHNV, YYDKDF (reference sequence). DNA of the CDR3: TGTGCCACCAGCAGGGACGACAGGGGGACTGAAGCTTTCTTT. It codes for CATSRDDRGTEAFF.

The chain has TRBV5-1 and TRBJ1-2; 9 bases line up with TRBD1. V lost 4 bases to trimming and J lost 10 bases; unmatched junction nucleotides: 5. Germline V gene sequence: CDR1 SGHRS, CDR2 YFSETQ. There are 12 residues in the CDR3. The CDR3 region is CASSTGGEDYTF. In nucleotides, the CDR3 is TGCGCCAGCAGCACAGGGGGCGAAGACTACACCTTC.

This chain uses TRBV7-9 with TRBJ1-2, with D possibly matching TRBD1 (5 bases). The germline CDR1 and CDR2 sequences are SEHNR and FQNEAQ (reference sequence). V lost 7 bases, J lost 7 bases, and 19 bases lay in between. The length of the CDR3 is 14 residues. The CDR3 DNA reads as TGTGCCAGCACCCGGGGCCAGGGAGACCTTGGCTACACCTTC. As protein: CASTRGQGDLGYTF.

The chain joins TRBV14 to TRBJ1-2, with D unclear. V was pared by 4 bases and J by 2 bases, with 20 bases between. CDR3 size: 17 residues. Germline V gives CDR1 SGHDN, CDR2 FVKESK. This chain's CDR3 is CASSRSRGTEQNYGYTF. The DNA for the CDR3 is TGTGCCAGCAGCCGCTCAAGAGGAACAGAACAAAACTATGGCTACACCTTC.

The chain carries TRBV7-9 and TRBJ2-6, with no clear D. V shed 6 bases and J shed 8 bases, with 17 bases lying between them. From germline, CDR1 is SEHNR and CDR2 FQNEAQ (reference sequence). The CDR3 runs to 15 residues. The CDR3 spells CASSTTTTRTNVLTF. The CDR3 coding sequence is TGTGCCAGCAGTACTACGACAACTCGGACCAACGTCCTGACTTTC.

This clonotype was detected only a few times. J is TRBJ2-7 and V is TRBV2; 7 positions agree with TRBD2. J lost 0 bases, V lost 11 bases, and 7 bases had no gene match. Looked up from germline, CDR1 is SNHLY and CDR2 is FYNNEI. CDR3 length: 13 residues. This CDR3 is CARSGVSSYEQYF. The CDR3, as DNA: TGTGCCCGGAGCGGGGTTAGCTCCTACGAGCAGTACTTC.

The rearrangement uses TRBV2 and TRBJ2-3; no clear D. The CDR3 runs to 15 residues. Per germline, CDR1 SNHLY and CDR2 FYNNEI. V was pared by 3 bases and J by 2 bases, with 12 bases between. DNA for the CDR3: TGTGCCAGCAGTGATTGGAACAGATACACAGATACGCAGTATTTT. As protein: CASSDWNRYTDTQYF.

The chain links TRBV4-3 to TRBJ1-6, with TRBD1 identical over 9 bases. V shed 0 bases, J shed 4 bases, and the junction held 4 bases outside the gene matches. The germline V gene encodes CDR1 LGHNA and CDR2 YSLEER. The CDR3 runs 17 residues. The CDR3 DNA sequence: TGCGCCAGCAGCCAAGAAGTGGGACAGGGATATAATTCACCCCTCCACTTT. It codes for CASSQEVGQGYNSPLHF.

This clonotype appeared a few times. This chain connects TRBV5-8 to TRBJ2-1; no clear D. The CDR3 length is 16 residues. Trimming removed 6 bases at V and 2 bases at J, with 18 bases between. The germline V gene has CDR1 SGHTS and CDR2 YDEGEE. The CDR3 spells CASTLLGGKTYNEQFF. The DNA for the CDR3 is TGTGCCAGCACCTTACTGGGCGGTAAAACCTACAATGAGCAGTTCTTC.

This clonotype was observed a handful of times. The gene calls are TRBV13 and TRBJ2-1; D perhaps matches TRBD2 (6 bases). The CDR3 is made up of 16 amino acids. Looked up from germline, CDR1 is PRHDT and CDR2 is FYEKMQ (reference sequence). The ends were cut back, 1 base at V and 4 bases at J, with 14 bases in the middle. The CDR3 DNA reads TGTGCCAGCAGCTTAGAGGTGGGGGGATATTACAATGAGCAGTTCTTC. The encoded protein is CASSLEVGGYYNEQFF.

V and J are TRBV20-1 and TRBJ2-5; the D gene could be TRBD1 or TRBD2 (5 bases each). The DNA end is more similar to TRBJ2-7, so the J call may be wrong. CDR3 length: 13 residues. Germline CDR1 DFQATT, CDR2 SNEGSKA (reference sequence). The CDR3, as DNA: TGCAGTGCTACCCCCGGGGACCCCTACGAGCAGTACTTC. It encodes CSATPGDPYEQYF.

The chain employs TRBV7-7 and TRBJ2-7, with a weak D call TRBD1 (6 bases). Germline loops: CDR1 SSHAT, CDR2 FNYEAQ (reference sequence). Trimming left V 8 bases short and J 7 bases short, with 30 bases between. The CDR3 is 17 amino acids. The CDR3 nucleotides are TGTGCCAGCGGTCCGAAGACAGGTCTAAGCGGCTACAATGAGCAGTACTTC. Residues: CASGPKTGLSGYNEQYF. Using reference TRBV7-7 and TRBJ2-7 for the parts outside the CDR3, the full variable domain is GAGVSQSPRYKVTKRGQDVTLRCDPISSHATLYWYQQALGQGPEFLTYFNYEAQPDKSGLPSDRFSAERPEGSISTLTIQRTEQRDSAMYRCASGPKTGLSGYNEQYFGPGTRLTVT.

This clonotype occurred a few times. The rearrangement uses TRBV28 and TRBJ2-3; perhaps D is TRBD1 or TRBD2 (5 bases each). The CDR3 is made up of 14 amino acids. Germline CDR1 reads MDHEN; CDR2 reads SYDVKM. Between the trimmed V and J ends, which lost 5 bases and 5 bases, there was a span of 14 bases. CDR3 amino acids: CASSVSGRIDTQYF. The CDR3, as DNA: TGTGCCAGCAGTGTCTCGGGACGGATAGATACGCAGTATTTT.

V is TRBV20-1 and J is TRBJ1-2; 9 bases map to TRBD1. The ends lost 5 bases at V and 6 bases at J; junction bases unmatched: 7. Germline values: CDR1 DFQATT, CDR2 SNEGSKA (reference sequence). This CDR3 is built from 13 residues. This CDR3 reads CSAETGGFDGYTF. DNA of the CDR3: TGCAGTGCTGAAACAGGGGGCTTCGATGGCTACACCTTC.

This clonotype is a singleton in its sample. This rearrangement joins TRBV7-9 to TRBJ1-1, with D possibly TRBD1 on 5 matching bases. This CDR3 is 14 amino acids long. V was cut by 5 bases and J by 0 bases, with 10 bases left in between. Germline loops: CDR1 SEHNR, CDR2 FQNEAQ (reference sequence). The CDR3 DNA reads as TGTGCCAGCAGCAGGGGAGGGTTGAACACTGAAGCTTTCTTT. This codes for CASSRGGLNTEAFF.

The chain combines TRBV4-3 with TRBJ2-6, with 10 bases identical to TRBD2. V was pared by 5 bases and J by 1 base, with 11 bases of the junction left unmatched. Germline CDR1 reads LGHNA; CDR2 reads YSLEER. The CDR3 has 19 residues. This chain's CDR3 is CASSMSRLAGASGANVLTF. For the CDR3, the DNA is TGCGCCAGCAGCATGTCGAGGCTAGCGGGAGCTTCTGGGGCCAACGTCCTGACTTTC.

This clonotype was observed many times. This sequence joins TRBV20-1 and TRBJ2-3; TRBD2 agrees at 12 bases. The CDR3 spans 16 residues. CDR1 DFQATT and CDR2 SNEGSKA come from the germline V gene (reference sequence). V lost 5 bases and J lost 2; bases outside the gene matches: 8. DNA of the CDR3: TGCAGTGCTCAGACTAGCGGGAGAGGCCTCACAGATACGCAGTATTTT. This encodes CSAQTSGRGLTDTQYF.

Points on this clonotype: An end of the junction differs from the germline gene, which may be a read error. This chain uses TRBV20-1 with TRBJ2-5; 10 positions agree with TRBD2. The CDR3 extends over 12 amino acids. Looked up from germline, CDR1 is DFQATT and CDR2 is SNEGSKA (reference sequence). Here the CDR3 reads CSPSGSYNEQYF. The CDR3, as DNA: TGCAGTCCTAGCGGGAGCTACAATGAGCAGTACTTC.

On this clonotype: One end of the junction does not line up with germline, which may come from a read error. The V and J genes are TRBV2 and TRBJ2-1; unclear D gene. This CDR3 region has 11 residues. Per the germline V gene, CDR1 is SNHLY and CDR2 is FYNNEI. The CDR3 here is CASSDPKERFF. The CDR3, as DNA: TGTGCCAGCAGTGATCCGAAGGAGCGGTTCTTC. Full variable domain (remainder filled in from reference TRBV2 and TRBJ2-1): EPEVTQTPSHQVTQMGQEVILRCVPISNHLYFYWYRQILGQKVEFLVSFYNNEISEKSEIFDDQFSVERPDGSNFTLKIRSTKLEDSAMYFCASSDPKERFFGPGTRLTVL.

This clonotype was found many times. The rearrangement joins TRBV4-3 to TRBJ2-1; 7 bases agree with TRBD2. This CDR3 spans 16 amino acids. The V gene end was trimmed by 3 bases and the J gene end by 1 base; junction bases not matched to a gene: 6. Looked up from germline, CDR1 is LGHNA and CDR2 is YSLEER. CDR3 sequence: CASSQERDGSYNEQFF. Written as DNA, the CDR3 is TGCGCCAGCAGCCAGGAGCGGGACGGTTCCTACAATGAGCAGTTCTTC.

This clonotype was seen a handful of times. This chain uses TRBV7-8 with TRBJ2-1; 11 bases fit TRBD2. Germline V CDR1 and CDR2: SGHVS, FQNEAQ. The CDR3 has 17 residues. The trim removed 5 bases at V and 0 bases at J, leaving 6 bases unmatched. The CDR3: CASSGLAGAISYNEQFF. The CDR3 DNA reads as TGTGCCAGCAGCGGACTAGCGGGCGCTATCTCCTACAATGAGCAGTTCTTC.

The chain employs TRBV5-1 and TRBJ1-2; tentative D call: TRBD1 (5 bases). The CDR3 loop spans 14 amino acids. V was clipped by 0 bases and J by 2 bases, with 8 bases between them. In germline, CDR1 is SGHRS, CDR2 YFSETQ. The CDR3 sequence is CASSLAPGNYGYTF. Here the CDR3 DNA reads TGCGCCAGCAGCTTGGCCCCAGGGAACTATGGCTACACCTTC.

The rearrangement links TRBV14 to TRBJ2-4; D remains ambiguous. Per the germline V gene, CDR1 is SGHDN and CDR2 is FVKESK. Trimming left V 5 bases short and J 13 bases short, with 12 bases between. The CDR3 loop spans 11 amino acids. The CDR3 DNA reads as TGTGCCAGCAGCGATACTAAGGTGCAGTACTTC. This sequence encodes CASSDTKVQYF.

This clonotype was picked up a small number of times. The rearrangement joins TRBV2 to TRBJ2-7, with 8 bases identical to TRBD1. The V and J ends lost 4 bases and 5 bases, in that order; junction bases with no gene match: 7. Germline CDR1 SNHLY, CDR2 FYNNEI. The CDR3 consists of 14 residues. The CDR3 region is CASSARQGPNEQYF. As DNA, the CDR3 is TGTGCCAGCAGTGCAAGACAGGGGCCCAACGAGCAGTACTTC.

This clonotype was counted between two and nine times. This chain uses TRBV29-1 with TRBJ2-7; D is ambiguous. Near its end, the DNA agrees better with TRBJ2-5, so the J call may be wrong. The CDR3 is 11 residues long. Germline values: CDR1 SQVTM, CDR2 ANQGSEA. The CDR3: CSVGPERTQYF. The DNA of the CDR3 is TGCAGCGTTGGGCCGGAGCGGACCCAGTACTTC.